The present TCR beta chain was sequenced within a study of blood T cells in healthy people across ages. It was with a sample-barcoded 5' primer and a J-beta primer mix that a second PCR of roughly 7 to 12 cycles was run. TCRdb independently ran MiXCR on the 5' RACE reads; one entry per CDR3 protein. This sample has about 1,600,000 distinct CDR3 sequences; around two fifths occur once, and the top ten carry roughly 8.2%. Study-level results: Not knowing donor CMV status may have confounded expanded clonotype changes.

V was clipped by 5 bases and J by 4 bases, with 16 bases between them. CDR3 size: 15 residues. Germline CDR1 and CDR2: SGDLS and YYNGEE. This clonotype turned up a few times. Its antigen is unidentified. The chain carries TRBV9 and TRBJ2-1; a weak D match, TRBD2 (7 bases). This TCR came from a woman under 30 in good health. Sequenced material: blood. The CDR3 sequence: CASSVVGGAYNEQFF. Here the CDR3 DNA reads TGTGCCAGCAGTGTTGTAGGGGGGGCTTACAATGAGCAGTTCTTC.